These 19 T cell receptor beta chains came from one sample sequenced in a study of blood T cells in healthy people across ages. It was with a sample-barcoded 5' primer and a J-beta primer mix that a second PCR of roughly 6 to 11 cycles was run. TCRdb re-derived calls from the 5' RACE reads in MiXCR, one entry per CDR3 protein. The table has more than 800,000 distinct CDR3 sequences, around 26% seen once. Sequenced sample: blood. These TCRs come from a woman older than 75 in good health.

A word on this clonotype: Given a much more abundant clone one base away, this may be a read error. The CDR3 protein is CASSFPGLAGGKEQYF. The CDR3 nucleotides read TGTGCCAGCAGCTTTCCAGGACTAGCGGGGGGAAAGGAGCAGTACTTC. V gene TRBV7-2 combines with J gene TRBJ2-5; TRBD2 aligns across 14 bases. CDR1 SGHTA and CDR2 FQGNSA come from the germline V gene. The CDR3 runs to 16 residues. Trimming cost V 3 bases and J 11 bases; bases outside gene matches: 11. The full variable domain, completed using reference TRBV7-2 and TRBJ2-5, is GAGVSQSPSNKVTEKGKDVELRCDPISGHTALYWYRQSLGQGLEFLIYFQGNSAPDKSGLPSDRFSAERTGGSVSTLTIQRTQQEDSAVYLCASSFPGLAGGKEQYFGPGTRLLVL.

As for this clonotype: Just one base apart from a much larger clone, this may be a read error. The genes are TRBV24-1 and TRBJ2-1; TRBD1 aligns across 7 bases. Trimming removed 6 bases from V and 9 bases from J; junction bases left unmatched: 13. Germline V gene sequence: CDR1 KGHDR, CDR2 SFDVKD. The CDR3 is 15 residues long. CDR3 coding DNA: TGTGCCACCAGTAGGACAGGCCAAATCGGCGGTGAGCAGTTCTTC. Its translation is CATSRTGQIGGEQFF.

This clonotype was seen ten or more times. The V call is TRBV24-1, the J call TRBJ2-1, with D maybe TRBD1 (6 bases). Trimming stripped 3 bases from V and 0 bases from J, with 11 bases between. The CDR3 sequence is 16 residues long. The germline V gene encodes CDR1 KGHDR and CDR2 SFDVKD. For the CDR3, the DNA is TGTGCCACCAGTGATAGGGGGTCAAGCTCCTACAATGAGCAGTTCTTC. Protein product: CATSDRGSSSYNEQFF.

The chain employs TRBV5-5 and TRBJ1-2, with D perhaps matching TRBD1 (5 bases). V was cut by 0 bases and J by 4 bases, with 10 bases left in between. Germline CDR1 SGHKS, CDR2 YYEKEE (reference sequence). The CDR3 is 14 amino acids. CDR3 residues: CASSLEVRAYGYTF. CDR3 nucleotide sequence: TGTGCCAGCAGCTTGGAGGTCAGGGCCTATGGCTACACCTTC. The entire variable domain, with the rest obtained from reference TRBV5-5 and TRBJ1-2, is as follows: DAGVTQSPTHLIKTRGQQVTLRCSPISGHKSVSWYQQVLGQGPQFIFQYYEKEERGRGNFPDRFSARQFPNYSSELNVNALLLGDSALYLCASSLEVRAYGYTFGSGTRLTVV.

The genes are TRBV7-2 and TRBJ2-3, with D unclear. The V end lost 3 bases, the J end lost 7 bases, and 8 bases lay between the germline ends. The CDR3 has 12 residues. Germline CDR1 and CDR2: SGHTA and FQGNSA. The CDR3 loop is CASSFSDNTQYF. In nucleotides, the CDR3 is TGTGCCAGCAGCTTCTCCGATAATACGCAGTATTTT.

This clonotype came up many times. The rearrangement links TRBV18 to TRBJ2-7; 7 bases agree with TRBD1. The V gene end was trimmed by 5 bases and the J gene end by 2 bases; junction bases not matched to a gene: 9. Germline V CDR1 and CDR2: KGHSH, LQKENI. The length of the CDR3 is 15 residues. The chain's CDR3 is CASSNWDSRPYEQYF. In DNA, the CDR3 is TGTGCCAGCTCAAACTGGGACAGCAGACCCTACGAGCAGTACTTC.

The chain is built from TRBV28 and TRBJ1-2; D is perhaps TRBD1 (6 bases). Germline V gives CDR1 MDHEN, CDR2 SYDVKM. Trimming shortened V by 4 bases and J by 4 bases, and 19 bases separated the two germline ends. The CDR3 covers 16 residues. CDR3 region: CASSSSQGQGSYGYTF. As DNA, the CDR3 is TGTGCCAGCAGTTCATCGCAGGGGCAGGGGAGCTATGGCTACACCTTC.

In regard to this clonotype: The junction departs from germline at one end; a sequencing error may be responsible. The chain uses TRBV7-7 and TRBJ2-5, with D perhaps matching TRBD1 (6 bases). This CDR3 spans 17 amino acids. Germline loops: CDR1 SSHAT, CDR2 FNYEAQ (reference sequence). DNA of the CDR3: TGTGCTAGCAGCTTAGGGTCTGGGGACAAGCCCCTAGAGACCCAGTACTTC. As protein: CASSLGSGDKPLETQYF.

This clonotype was seen ten or more times. The chain joins TRBV6-2 or TRBV6-3 to TRBJ2-4, with TRBD1 matching over 7 bases. V shed 2 bases, J shed 2 bases, and the junction held 6 bases outside the gene matches. Germline CDR1 is MNHEY and CDR2 is SVGEGT. This CDR3 region has 16 residues. CDR3 loop: CASSYPGTAPKNIQYF. CDR3 nucleotides: TGTGCCAGCAGTTACCCCGGGACAGCCCCCAAAAACATTCAGTACTTC.

This clonotype showed up many times. V and J are TRBV18 and TRBJ1-2; TRBD1 is a possible D gene (5 bases). Germline CDR1 and CDR2: KGHSH and LQKENI. This CDR3 contains 17 residues. Trimming pared 3 bases from V and 6 bases from J, leaving 23 bases between. CDR3 residues: CASSPVSGQYVDDGYTF. The CDR3 DNA is TGTGCCAGCTCACCGGTTTCGGGGCAGTACGTTGACGATGGCTACACCTTC.

Worth noting for this clonotype: A much larger clone is a single base away; this may be a read error. The V gene is TRBV6-5, the J gene TRBJ2-3; TRBD2 agrees at 11 bases. The CDR3 is 16 residues long. The germline gives CDR1 MNHEY, CDR2 SVGAGI. CDR3 sequence reads: CAGSSASGGLSDTQYF. DNA of the CDR3: TGTGCCGGCAGTTCTGCTAGCGGGGGGCTCTCAGATACGCAGTATTTT.

The gene calls are TRBV6-1 and TRBJ1-6, with TRBD1 matching over 9 bases. Germline V gene lookup returns CDR1 MNHNS and CDR2 SASEGT. The J segment lost 10 bases and the V segment lost 2 bases, leaving 6 bases of the junction unmatched. The CDR3 is 15 residues long. The CDR3, as DNA: TGTGCCAGCAGTGAAAGGGGACAGGGACGCTCACCCCTCCACTTT. As protein: CASSERGQGRSPLHF.

J is TRBJ2-4 and V is TRBV20-1; D remains unclear. The J call is in doubt because the DNA end fits TRBJ2-5 better. The V gene's germline CDR1 is DFQATT and CDR2 SNEGSKA (reference sequence). CDR3 length: 11 residues. The CDR3 sequence: CSAFGQETQYF. CDR3 nucleotide sequence: TGCAGTGCTTTCGGACAAGAGACCCAGTACTTC.

V is TRBV6-1 and J is TRBJ2-1; TRBD2 matches 9 bases. This CDR3 comprises 13 residues. Germline V gene data show CDR1 as MNHNS and CDR2 as SASEGT. The V gene end was trimmed by 11 bases and the J gene end by 3 bases; junction bases not matched to a gene: 5. Here the CDR3 DNA reads TGTGCCGGAACTAGCGGGTTCTACAATGAGCAGTTCTTC. Its protein is CAGTSGFYNEQFF.

Only a few counts were recorded for this clonotype. The germline gene is not matched at one end of the junction; a read error may be the cause. The chain joins TRBV30 to TRBJ1-1; D unresolved. This CDR3 spans 11 amino acids. CDR1 and CDR2 from the germline V gene are GTSNPN and SVGIG (reference sequence). The CDR3 protein is CAWNLNAEAFF. The DNA of the CDR3 is TGTGCCTGGAACCTGAACGCTGAAGCTTTCTTT. Based on the CDR3 plus reference TRBV30 and TRBJ1-1, the full variable domain is SQTIHQWPATLVQPVGSPLSLECTVEGTSNPNLYWYRQAAGRGLQLLFYSVGIGQISSEVPQNLSASRPQDRQFILSSKKLLLSDSGFYLCAWNLNAEAFFGQGTRLTVV.

In its sample, this clonotype was seen many times. V usage is TRBV20-1 and J usage is TRBJ2-7, with a tentative D call TRBD2 (5 bases). Germline V gives CDR1 DFQATT, CDR2 SNEGSKA (reference sequence). The CDR3 runs 13 residues. V was clipped by 1 base and J by 1 base, with 8 bases between them. CDR3 DNA sequence: TGCAGTGCTAGAGTGACTACTTCCTACGAGCAGTACTTC. Protein: CSARVTTSYEQYF.

The J gene is TRBJ2-3, the V gene TRBV20-1; D is tentatively TRBD1 or TRBD2 (5 bases each). The V end lost 5 bases, the J end lost 2 bases, and 11 bases lay between the germline ends. The CDR3 consists of 13 residues. Germline CDR1 reads DFQATT; CDR2 reads SNEGSKA (reference sequence). This CDR3 reads CSAPGPTTDTQYF. The CDR3 region has the DNA TGCAGTGCTCCGGGACCCACCACAGATACGCAGTATTTT.

The gene calls are TRBV7-2 and TRBJ1-2; 12 nucleotides agree with TRBD1. The V gene end was trimmed by 5 bases and the J gene end by 8 bases; junction bases not matched to a gene: 9. Germline V gene data show CDR1 as SGHTA and CDR2 as FQGNSA. This CDR3 contains 15 residues. In nucleotides, the CDR3 is TGTGCCAGCAGCCCTGGGGACAGGGGGCTCTTGGGCTACACCTTC. Residues: CASSPGDRGLLGYTF. The full variable domain, completed using reference TRBV7-2 and TRBJ1-2, is GAGVSQSPSNKVTEKGKDVELRCDPISGHTALYWYRQSLGQGLEFLIYFQGNSAPDKSGLPSDRFSAERTGGSVSTLTIQRTQQEDSAVYLCASSPGDRGLLGYTFGSGTRLTVV.

This clonotype appeared many times. The gene calls are TRBV6-5 and TRBJ2-1, with 7 bases fitting TRBD2. Germline V gene lookup returns CDR1 MNHEY and CDR2 SVGAGI. This CDR3 is built from 17 residues. The V and J ends lost 4 bases and 7 bases, in that order; junction bases with no gene match: 16. This chain's CDR3 is CASSSGGGRRILNEQFF. The DNA of the CDR3 is TGTGCCAGCAGTTCGGGGGGTGGGCGAAGGATCTTGAATGAGCAGTTCTTC.